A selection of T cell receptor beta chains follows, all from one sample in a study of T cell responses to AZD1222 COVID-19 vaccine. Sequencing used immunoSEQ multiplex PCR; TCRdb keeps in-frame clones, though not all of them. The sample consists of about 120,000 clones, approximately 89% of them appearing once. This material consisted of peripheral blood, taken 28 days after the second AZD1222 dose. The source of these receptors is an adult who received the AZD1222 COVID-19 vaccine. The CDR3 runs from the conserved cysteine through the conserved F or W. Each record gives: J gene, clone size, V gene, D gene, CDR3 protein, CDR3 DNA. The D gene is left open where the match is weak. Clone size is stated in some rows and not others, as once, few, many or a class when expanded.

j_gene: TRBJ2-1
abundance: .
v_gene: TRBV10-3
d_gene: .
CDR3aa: CAIRGNPTDEQFF
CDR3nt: TGTGCCATCAGGGGGAACCCTACGGATGAGCAGTTCTTC

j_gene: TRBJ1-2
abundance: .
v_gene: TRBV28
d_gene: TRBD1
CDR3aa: CASSPGGTEVLYGYTF
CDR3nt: TGTGCCAGCAGTCCTGGGGGGACAGAGGTGCTCTATGGCTACACCTTC

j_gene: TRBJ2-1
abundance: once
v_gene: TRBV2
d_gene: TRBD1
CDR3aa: CASSADREVDEQFF
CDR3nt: TGTGCCAGCAGTGCGGACAGGGAAGTCGATGAGCAGTTCTTC

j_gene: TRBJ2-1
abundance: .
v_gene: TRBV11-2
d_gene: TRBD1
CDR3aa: CASSLDMVEGAQHEQFF
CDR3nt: TGTGCCAGCAGCTTAGATATGGTCGAGGGGGCACAACATGAGCAGTTCTTC

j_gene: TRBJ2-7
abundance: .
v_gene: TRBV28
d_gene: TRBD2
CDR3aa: CASSGGAAEQYF
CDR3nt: TGTGCCAGCAGCGGGGGGGCCGCCGAGCAGTACTTC

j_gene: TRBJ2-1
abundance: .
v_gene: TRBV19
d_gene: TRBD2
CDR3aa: CASAHGGGKYNEQFF
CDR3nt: TGTGCCAGTGCCCACGGGGGGGGAAAGTACAATGAGCAGTTCTTC

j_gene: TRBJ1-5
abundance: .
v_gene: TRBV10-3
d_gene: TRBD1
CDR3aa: CAISGGQGNNQPQHF
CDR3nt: TGTGCCATCAGTGGGGGACAGGGTAACAATCAGCCCCAGCATTTT

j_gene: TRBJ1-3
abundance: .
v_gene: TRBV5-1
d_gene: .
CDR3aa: CASSLDRNTIYF
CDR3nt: TGCGCCAGCAGCTTGGACCGAAACACCATATATTTT

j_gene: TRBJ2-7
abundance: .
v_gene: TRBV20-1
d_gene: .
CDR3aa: CSASDGGSFYEQYF
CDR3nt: TGCAGTGCTAGTGACGGCGGATCCTTCTACGAGCAGTACTTC

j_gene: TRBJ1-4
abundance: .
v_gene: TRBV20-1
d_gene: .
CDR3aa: CSASLQTNEKLFF
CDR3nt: TGCAGTGCTAGTTTGCAGACTAATGAAAAACTGTTTTTT

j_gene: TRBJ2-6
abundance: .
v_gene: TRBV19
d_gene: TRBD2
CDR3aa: CASSPRPPGGPGANVLTF
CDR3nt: TGTGCCAGTAGTCCACGGCCCCCGGGGGGGCCTGGGGCCAACGTCCTGACTTTC

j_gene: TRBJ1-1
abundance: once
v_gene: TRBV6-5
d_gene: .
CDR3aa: CASSYVRRSEAFF
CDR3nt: TGTGCCAGCAGTTACGTTCGCAGAAGTGAAGCTTTCTTT

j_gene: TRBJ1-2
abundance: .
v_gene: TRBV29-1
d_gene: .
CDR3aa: CSVEIPDSYGYTF
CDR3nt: TGCAGCGTTGAGATACCTGACAGCTATGGCTACACCTTC

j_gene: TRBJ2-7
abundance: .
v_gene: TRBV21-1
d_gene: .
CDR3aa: CASSPRGGVYEQYF
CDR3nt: TGTGCCAGCAGCCCCAGGGGAGGGGTTTACGAGCAGTACTTC

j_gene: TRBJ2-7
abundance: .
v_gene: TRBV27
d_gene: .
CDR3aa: CASSLRRESYEQYF
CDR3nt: TGTGCCAGCAGTTTGCGCAGGGAATCCTACGAGCAGTACTTC

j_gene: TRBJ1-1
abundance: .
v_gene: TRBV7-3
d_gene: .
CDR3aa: CASSSRTDTEAFF
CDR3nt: TGTGCCAGCAGCTCCAGGACAGACACTGAAGCTTTCTTT